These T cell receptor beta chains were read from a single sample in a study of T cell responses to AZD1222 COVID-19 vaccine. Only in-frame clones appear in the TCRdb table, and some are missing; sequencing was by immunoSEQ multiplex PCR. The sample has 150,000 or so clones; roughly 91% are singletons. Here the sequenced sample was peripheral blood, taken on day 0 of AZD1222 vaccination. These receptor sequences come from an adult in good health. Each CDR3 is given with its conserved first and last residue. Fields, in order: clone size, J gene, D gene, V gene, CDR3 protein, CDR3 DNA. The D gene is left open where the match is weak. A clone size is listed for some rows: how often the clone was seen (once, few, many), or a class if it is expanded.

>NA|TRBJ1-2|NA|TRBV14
CASSQDKAYGYTF
TGTGCCAGCAGCCAAGACAAGGCCTATGGCTACACCTTC
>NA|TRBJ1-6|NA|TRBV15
CATGDRSSYNSPLHF
TGTGCCACCGGTGACAGGAGCTCCTATAATTCACCCCTCCACTTT
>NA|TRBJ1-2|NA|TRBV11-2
CASSLPWAGGYTF
TGTGCCAGCAGCCTCCCTTGGGCAGGTGGCTACACCTTC
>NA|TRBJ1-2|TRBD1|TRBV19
CASRGTGRAWGYTF
TGTGCCAGTAGAGGGACAGGCCGGGCGTGGGGCTACACCTTC
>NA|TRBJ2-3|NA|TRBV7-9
CASSWEAADFRLTDTQYF
TGTGCCAGCAGCTGGGAGGCGGCCGACTTCCGTCTCACAGATACGCAGTATTTT
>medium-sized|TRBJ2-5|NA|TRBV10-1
CATPTLGGQETQYF
TGCGCCACTCCCACTTTAGGGGGGCAAGAGACCCAGTACTTC
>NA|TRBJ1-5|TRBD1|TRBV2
CASSGQGYSNQPQHF
TGTGCCAGCAGCGGACAGGGGTATAGCAATCAGCCCCAGCATTTT
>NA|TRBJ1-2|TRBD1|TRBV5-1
CASSLIFGTEYGYTF
TGCGCCAGCAGCTTGATTTTCGGGACAGAGTATGGCTACACCTTC
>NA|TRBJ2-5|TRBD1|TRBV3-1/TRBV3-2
CASSRQGEGQETQYF
TGTGCCAGCAGTCGACAGGGGGAAGGCCAAGAGACCCAGTACTTC
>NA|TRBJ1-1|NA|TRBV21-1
CASSFPGQGVPEAFF
TGTGCCAGCAGCTTCCCGGGACAGGGGGTCCCTGAAGCTTTCTTT
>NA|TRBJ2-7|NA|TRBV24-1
CATSDLRPDSIFAYEQYF
TGTGCCACCAGTGATTTAAGGCCCGACAGCATCTTCGCCTACGAGCAGTACTTC
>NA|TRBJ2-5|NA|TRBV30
CAWSENSLRETQYF
TGTGCCTGGAGTGAGAACAGCCTGCGGGAGACCCAGTACTTC
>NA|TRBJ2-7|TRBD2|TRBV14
CASSQDQAGGRLSGYEQYF
TGTGCCAGCAGCCAAGACCAGGCGGGGGGGCGTCTTTCAGGCTACGAGCAGTACTTC
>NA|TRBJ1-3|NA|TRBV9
CASSVQDARSGNTIYF
TGTGCCAGCAGCGTACAGGACGCCCGCTCTGGAAACACCATATATTTT
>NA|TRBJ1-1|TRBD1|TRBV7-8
CASSLMGQADSAEAFF
TGTGCCAGCAGCTTAATGGGACAGGCTGACTCCGCTGAAGCTTTCTTT
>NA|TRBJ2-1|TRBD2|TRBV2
CASSLAGRPNEQFF
TGTGCCAGCAGTCTAGCGGGGAGACCCAATGAGCAGTTCTTC
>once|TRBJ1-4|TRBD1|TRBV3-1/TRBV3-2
CASSRWDSATVNEKLFF
TGTGCCAGCAGCCGATGGGACAGTGCTACAGTCAATGAAAAACTGTTTTTT
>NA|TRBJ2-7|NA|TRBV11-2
CASSSPPGEISWYEQYF
TGTGCCAGCAGCTCACCGCCCGGAGAGATAAGTTGGTACGAGCAGTACTTC
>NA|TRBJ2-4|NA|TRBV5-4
CASSSSGAKNIQYF
TGTGCCAGCAGCTCGTCGGGGGCCAAAAACATTCAGTACTTC
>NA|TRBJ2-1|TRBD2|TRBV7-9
CASSFRLAGGNNEQFF
TGTGCCAGCAGCTTTAGACTAGCGGGGGGGAACAATGAGCAGTTCTTC
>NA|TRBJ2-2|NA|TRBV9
CASSAQPTGELFF
TGTGCCAGCAGCGCCCAGCCGACCGGGGAGCTGTTTTTT
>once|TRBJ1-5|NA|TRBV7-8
CASSLQSGIQGQPQHF
TGTGCCAGCAGCTTACAGTCGGGGATCCAGGGTCAGCCCCAGCATTTT
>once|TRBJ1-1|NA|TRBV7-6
CASSLVGGTMNTEAFF
TGTGCCAGCAGCTTAGTGGGGGGCACCATGAACACTGAAGCTTTCTTT
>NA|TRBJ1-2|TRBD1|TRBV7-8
CASSLQLGTDYGYTF
TGTGCCAGCAGCTTACAACTCGGGACAGACTATGGCTACACCTTC
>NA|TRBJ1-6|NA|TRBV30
CAWSVPGKSYNSPLHF
TGTGCCTGGAGTGTACCAGGGAAATCCTATAATTCACCCCTCCACTTT
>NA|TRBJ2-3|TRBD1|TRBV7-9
CASSSGTGGSNTQYF
TGTGCCAGCAGCTCCGGGACAGGGGGCTCTAATACGCAGTATTTT
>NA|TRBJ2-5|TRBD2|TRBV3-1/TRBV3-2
CASSQRLAGGPETQYF
TGTGCCAGCAGCCAGAGACTAGCGGGAGGGCCTGAGACCCAGTACTTC
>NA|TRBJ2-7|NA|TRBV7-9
CASSPDRGLAEQYF
TGTGCCAGCAGCCCGGACAGAGGGCTCGCCGAGCAGTACTTC
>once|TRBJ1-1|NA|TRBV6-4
CASREDRRNTEAFF
TGTGCCAGCAGGGAAGACAGGAGGAACACTGAAGCTTTCTTT
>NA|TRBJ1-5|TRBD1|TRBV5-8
CASSLTGGGDQPQHF
TGTGCCAGCAGTCTGACAGGGGGAGGTGATCAGCCCCAGCATTTT
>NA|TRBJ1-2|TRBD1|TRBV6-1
CASSDRGPDGKGYTF
TGTGCCAGCAGTGACAGGGGGCCCGACGGTAAAGGCTACACCTTC
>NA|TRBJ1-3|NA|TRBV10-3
CAISGTGNTIYF
TGTGCCATCAGCGGGACAGGAAACACCATATATTTT
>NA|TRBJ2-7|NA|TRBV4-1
CASSRDYGTGYEQYF
TGCGCCAGCAGCCGCGATTATGGGACGGGCTACGAGCAGTACTTC
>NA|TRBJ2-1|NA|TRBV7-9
CASSPTQGSSYNEQFF
TGTGCCAGCAGCCCCACGCAGGGGAGTTCCTACAATGAGCAGTTCTTC
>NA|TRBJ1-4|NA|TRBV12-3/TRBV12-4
CASSLRAEKLFF
TGTGCCAGCAGTTTAAGGGCGGAAAAACTGTTTTTT
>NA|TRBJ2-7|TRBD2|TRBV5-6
CASIGGNEQYF
TGTGCCAGCATCGGGGGGAACGAGCAGTACTTC
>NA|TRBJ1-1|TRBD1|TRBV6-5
CASSYTFDRARIF
TGTGCCAGCAGTTACACATTTGACAGGGCCCGAATTTTT
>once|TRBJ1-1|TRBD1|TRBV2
CASSVQGVNTEAFF
TGTGCCAGCAGTGTACAGGGGGTGAACACTGAAGCTTTCTTT
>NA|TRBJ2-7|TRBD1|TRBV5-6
CASSFGRGLYEQYF
TGTGCCAGCAGCTTCGGCAGGGGGCTCTACGAGCAGTACTTC
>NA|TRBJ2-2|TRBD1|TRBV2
CASSRTGGDTGELFF
TGTGCCAGCAGCCGGACAGGGGGCGACACCGGGGAGCTGTTTTTT
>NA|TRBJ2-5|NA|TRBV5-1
CASSSGPAGETQYF
TGCGCCAGCAGCTCGGGACCAGCGGGCGAGACCCAGTACTTC
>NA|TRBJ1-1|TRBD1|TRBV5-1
CASSQTGVEGVTEAFF
TGCGCCAGCAGCCAAACAGGGGTAGAGGGTGTGACTGAAGCTTTCTTT
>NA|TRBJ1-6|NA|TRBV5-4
CASSRGISSYNSPLHF
TGTGCCAGCAGCCGTGGGATAAGCTCCTATAATTCACCCCTCCACTTT
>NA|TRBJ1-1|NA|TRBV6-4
CASSDSPGAEAFF
TGTGCCAGCAGTGACTCGCCAGGGGCTGAAGCTTTCTTT
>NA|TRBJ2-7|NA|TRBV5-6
CASSLHQGSYEQYF
TGTGCCAGCAGCTTGCATCAGGGCTCCTACGAGCAGTACTTC
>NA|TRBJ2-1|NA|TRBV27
CASSRSGTSPIYEQFF
TGTGCCAGCAGTCGATCGGGGACCTCCCCGATCTATGAGCAGTTCTTC
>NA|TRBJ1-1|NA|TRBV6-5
CASTQEGGVTEAFF
TGTGCCAGCACCCAAGAGGGGGGGGTCACTGAAGCTTTCTTT
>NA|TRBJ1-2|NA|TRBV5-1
CASSLLRGHDGYTF
TGCGCCAGCAGCTTACTCCGCGGACATGACGGCTACACCTTC
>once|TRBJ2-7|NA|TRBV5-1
CASSSGAATAYEQYF
TGCGCCAGCAGCTCGGGGGCGGCAACCGCCTACGAGCAGTACTTC
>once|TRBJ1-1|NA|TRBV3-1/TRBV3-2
CASSQVLQSEAFF
TGTGCCAGCAGCCAAGTCCTCCAGTCCGAAGCTTTCTTT
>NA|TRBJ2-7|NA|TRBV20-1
CSALLTYEQYF
TGCAGTGCCCTCCTTACCTACGAGCAGTACTTC
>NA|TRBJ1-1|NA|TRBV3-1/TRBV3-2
CASSQDPLSIGAFF
TGTGCCAGCAGCCAAGATCCCTTGTCGATAGGAGCTTTCTTT
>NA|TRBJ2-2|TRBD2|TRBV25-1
CASSVRTSYTGELFF
TGTGCCAGCAGTGTGAGGACTAGTTACACCGGGGAGCTGTTTTTT
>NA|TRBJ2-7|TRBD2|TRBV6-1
CASSEWGTSGSYEQYF
TGTGCCAGCAGTGAATGGGGTACTAGCGGTTCCTACGAGCAGTACTTC
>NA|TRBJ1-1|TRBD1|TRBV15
CATSRDGQGGTEAFF
TGTGCCACCAGCCGGGACGGACAGGGAGGAACTGAAGCTTTCTTT
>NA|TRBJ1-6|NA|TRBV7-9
CASSFRENSPLHF
TGTGCCAGCAGCTTTAGGGAGAATTCACCCCTCCACTTT
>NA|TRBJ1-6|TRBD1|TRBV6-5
CASSYGTDNSPLHF
TGTGCCAGCAGTTACGGGACAGATAATTCACCCCTCCACTTT
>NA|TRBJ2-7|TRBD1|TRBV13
CASSWTGGYEQYF
TGTGCCAGCAGCTGGACAGGGGGCTACGAGCAGTACTTC
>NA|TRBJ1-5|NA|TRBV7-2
CASSLLAGNQPQHF
TGTGCCAGCAGCTTACTGGCAGGCAATCAGCCCCAGCATTTT